This T cell receptor beta chain was captured by sequencing in a study of CD8+ T cells in alopecia areata. CDR3 length: 14 amino acids. Germline V gives CDR1 SGHTA, CDR2 FQGNSA. V lost 1 base, J lost 6 bases, and 5 bases stayed unmatched. Overall study findings and caveats: Scalp sequencing captures resident alphabeta T cells of normal skin too.

About this clone itself: As yet, its antigen is unknown.

Sequencing templates came from extracted RNA that was reverse transcribed into cDNA. Only in-frame clones appear in the TCRdb table, and some are missing; sequencing was by immunoSEQ multiplex PCR. The data show 42,000 or so clones, with 92% seen just once and 18% held by the top ten. Treatment noted: oral pan-JAK inhibitor, 5-10 mg twice daily. This sample comprised CD8+ T cells sorted from blood, obtained at week 24, from a patient treated with tofacitinib. This TCR was sampled from a human donor with alopecia areata. The rearrangement links TRBV7-2 to TRBJ2-7; 8 bases align to TRBD2. The CDR3 DNA follows: TGTGCCAGCAGCTTAGATGCGGGGGGCGGCGAGCAGTACTTC. It codes for CASSLDAGGGEQYF.